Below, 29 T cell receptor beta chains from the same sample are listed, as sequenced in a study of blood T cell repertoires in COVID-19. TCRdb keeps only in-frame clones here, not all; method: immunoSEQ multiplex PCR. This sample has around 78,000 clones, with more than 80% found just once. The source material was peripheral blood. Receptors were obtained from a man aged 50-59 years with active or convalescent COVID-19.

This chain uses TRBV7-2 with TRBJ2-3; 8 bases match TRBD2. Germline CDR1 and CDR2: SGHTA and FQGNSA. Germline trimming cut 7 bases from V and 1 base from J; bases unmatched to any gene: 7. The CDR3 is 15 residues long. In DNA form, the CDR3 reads TGTGCCAGCACGAGAAGCGGGGGCCGCACAGATACGCAGTATTTT. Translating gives CASTRSGGRTDTQYF.

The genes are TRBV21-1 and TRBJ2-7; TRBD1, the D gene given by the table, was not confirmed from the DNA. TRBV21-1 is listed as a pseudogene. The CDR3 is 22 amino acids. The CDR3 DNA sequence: TGTGCCAGCAGGACGGGACAGGGGGATTTTAAAACTCGAGCGGGAGTATTAGACGAGCAGTACTTC. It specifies CASRTGQGDFKTRAGVLDEQYF.

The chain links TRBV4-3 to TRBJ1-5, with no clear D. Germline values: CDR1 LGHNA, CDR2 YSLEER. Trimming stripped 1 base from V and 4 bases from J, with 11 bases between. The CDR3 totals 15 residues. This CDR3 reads CASSQVFGDNQPQHF. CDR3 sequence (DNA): TGCGCCAGCAGCCAAGTATTCGGTGATAATCAGCCCCAGCATTTT.

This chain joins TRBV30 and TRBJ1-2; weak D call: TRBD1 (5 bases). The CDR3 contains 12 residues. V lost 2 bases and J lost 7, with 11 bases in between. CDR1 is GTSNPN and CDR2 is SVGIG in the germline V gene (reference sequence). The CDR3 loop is CAWSLERGGYTF. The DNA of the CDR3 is TGTGCCTGGAGTCTCGAAAGGGGTGGCTACACCTTC. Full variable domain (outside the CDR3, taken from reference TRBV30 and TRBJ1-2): SQTIHQWPATLVQPVGSPLSLECTVEGTSNPNLYWYRQAAGRGLQLLFYSVGIGQISSEVPQNLSASRPQDRQFILSSKKLLLSDSGFYLCAWSLERGGYTFGSGTRLTVV.

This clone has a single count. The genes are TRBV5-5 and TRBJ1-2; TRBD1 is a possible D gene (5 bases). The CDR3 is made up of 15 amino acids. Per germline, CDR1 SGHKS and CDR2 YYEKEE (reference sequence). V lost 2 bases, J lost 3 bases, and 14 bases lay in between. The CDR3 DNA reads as TGTGCCAGCAGCTTATTTTTCCAGGGTGACTATGGCTACACCTTC. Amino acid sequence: CASSLFFQGDYGYTF.

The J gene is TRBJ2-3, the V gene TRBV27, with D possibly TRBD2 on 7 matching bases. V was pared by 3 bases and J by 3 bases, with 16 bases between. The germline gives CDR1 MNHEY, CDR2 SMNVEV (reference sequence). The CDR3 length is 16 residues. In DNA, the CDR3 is TGTGCCAGCAGTTTCTTTGGGGGGGGGCGTACAGATACGCAGTATTTT. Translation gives CASSFFGGGRTDTQYF.

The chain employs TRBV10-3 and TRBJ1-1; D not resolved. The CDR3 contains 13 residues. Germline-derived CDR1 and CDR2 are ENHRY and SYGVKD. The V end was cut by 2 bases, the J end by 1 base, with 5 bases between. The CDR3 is CAISEGGNTEAFF. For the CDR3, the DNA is TGTGCCATCAGTGAGGGCGGGAACACTGAAGCTTTCTTT.

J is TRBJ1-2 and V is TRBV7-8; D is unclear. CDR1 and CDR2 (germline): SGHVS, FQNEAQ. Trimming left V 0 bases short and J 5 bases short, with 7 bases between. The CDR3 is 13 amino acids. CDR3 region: CASSLAQIYGYTF. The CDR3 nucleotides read TGTGCCAGCAGCTTAGCTCAGATTTATGGCTACACCTTC.

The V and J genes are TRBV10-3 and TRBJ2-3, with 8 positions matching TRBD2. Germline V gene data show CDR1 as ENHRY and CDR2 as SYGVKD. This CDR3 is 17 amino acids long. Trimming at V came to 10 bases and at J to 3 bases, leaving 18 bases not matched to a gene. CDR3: CATHPAEAGVATDTQYF. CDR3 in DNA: TGTGCCACCCACCCCGCCGAAGCGGGAGTCGCTACAGATACGCAGTATTTT.

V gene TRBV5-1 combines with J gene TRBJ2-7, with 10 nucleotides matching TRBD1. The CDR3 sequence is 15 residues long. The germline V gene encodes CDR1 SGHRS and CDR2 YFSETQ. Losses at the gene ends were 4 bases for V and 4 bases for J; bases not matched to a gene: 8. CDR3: CASSTGTGEKYEQYF. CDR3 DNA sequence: TGCGCCAGCAGCACAGGGACAGGGGAAAAATACGAGCAGTACTTC. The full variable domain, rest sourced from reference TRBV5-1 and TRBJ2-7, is KAGVTQTPRYLIKTRGQQVTLSCSPISGHRSVSWYQQTPGQGLQFLFEYFSETQRNKGNFPGRFSGRQFSNSRSEMNVSTLELGDSALYLCASSTGTGEKYEQYFGPGTRLTVT.

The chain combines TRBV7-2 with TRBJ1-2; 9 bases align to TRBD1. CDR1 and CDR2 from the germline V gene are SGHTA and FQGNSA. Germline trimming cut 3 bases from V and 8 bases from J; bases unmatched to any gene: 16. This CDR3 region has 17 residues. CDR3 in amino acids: CASSFQPSAEDRGGYTF. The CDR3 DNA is TGTGCCAGCAGCTTCCAGCCGTCAGCAGAGGACAGGGGAGGCTACACCTTC.

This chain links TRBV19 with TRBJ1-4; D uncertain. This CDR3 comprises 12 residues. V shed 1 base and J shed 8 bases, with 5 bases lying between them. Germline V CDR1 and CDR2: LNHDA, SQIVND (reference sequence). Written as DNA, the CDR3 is TGTGCCAGTAGTATAGCGGGAGAAAAACTGTTTTTT. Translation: CASSIAGEKLFF. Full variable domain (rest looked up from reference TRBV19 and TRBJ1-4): DGGITQSPKYLFRKEGQNVTLSCEQNLNHDAMYWYRQDPGQGLRLIYYSQIVNDFQKGDIAEGYSVSREKKESFPLTVTSAQKNPTAFYLCASSIAGEKLFFGSGTQLSVL.

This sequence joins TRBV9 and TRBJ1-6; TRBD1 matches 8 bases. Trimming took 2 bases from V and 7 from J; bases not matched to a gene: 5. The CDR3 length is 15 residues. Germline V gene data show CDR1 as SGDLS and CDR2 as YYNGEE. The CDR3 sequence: CASSVTGAGNSPLHF. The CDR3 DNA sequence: TGTGCCAGCAGCGTGACAGGGGCTGGGAATTCACCCCTCCACTTT.

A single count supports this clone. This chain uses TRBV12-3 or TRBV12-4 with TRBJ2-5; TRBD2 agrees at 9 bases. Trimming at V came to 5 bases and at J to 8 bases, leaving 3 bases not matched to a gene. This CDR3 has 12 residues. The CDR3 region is CASSVTSGTQYF. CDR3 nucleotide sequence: TGTGCCAGCAGTGTGACTAGCGGTACCCAGTACTTC.

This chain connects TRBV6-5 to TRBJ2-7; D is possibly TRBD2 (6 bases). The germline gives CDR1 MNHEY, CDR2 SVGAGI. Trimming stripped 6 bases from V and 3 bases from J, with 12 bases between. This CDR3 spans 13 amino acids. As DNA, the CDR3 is TGTGCCAGCAGAACCGGGGGTGGCTACGAGCAGTACTTC. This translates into CASRTGGGYEQYF.

The CDR3: CASNTNPGQGISTNEKLFF. The CDR3, as DNA: TGTGCCAGTAATACTAATCCGGGACAGGGAATATCGACTAATGAAAAACTGTTTTTT. The genes are TRBV19 and TRBJ1-4; 9 bases align to TRBD1. The CDR3 length is 19 residues. Germline loops: CDR1 LNHDA, CDR2 SQIVND (reference sequence). The V segment lost 7 bases and the J segment 2 bases; nucleotides outside the gene matches: 17.

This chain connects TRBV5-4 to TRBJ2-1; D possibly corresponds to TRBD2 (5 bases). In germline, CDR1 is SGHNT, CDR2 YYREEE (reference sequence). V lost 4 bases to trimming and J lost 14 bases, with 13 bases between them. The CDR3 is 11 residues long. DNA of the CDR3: TGTGCCAGCAGCATCGCGGGCCAAAAGTTCTTC. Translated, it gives CASSIAGQKFF.

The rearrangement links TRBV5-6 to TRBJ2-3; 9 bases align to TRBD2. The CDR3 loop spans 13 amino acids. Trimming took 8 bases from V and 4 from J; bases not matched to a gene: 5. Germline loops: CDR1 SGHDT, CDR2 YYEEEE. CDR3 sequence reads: CASRREGSDTQYF. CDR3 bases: TGTGCCAGTCGGCGGGAGGGCTCAGATACGCAGTATTTT.

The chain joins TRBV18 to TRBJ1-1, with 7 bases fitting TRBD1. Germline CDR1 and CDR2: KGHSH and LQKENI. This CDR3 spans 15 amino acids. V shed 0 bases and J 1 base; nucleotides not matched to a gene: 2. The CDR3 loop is CASSPPPGGNTEAFF. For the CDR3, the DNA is TGTGCCAGCTCACCACCGCCAGGGGGGAACACTGAAGCTTTCTTT.

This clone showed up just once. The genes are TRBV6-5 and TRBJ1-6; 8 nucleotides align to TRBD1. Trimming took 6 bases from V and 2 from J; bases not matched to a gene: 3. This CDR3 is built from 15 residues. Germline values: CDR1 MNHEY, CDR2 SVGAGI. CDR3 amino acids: CASRQTGAYNSPLHF. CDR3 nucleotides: TGTGCCAGCAGACAGACAGGGGCCTATAATTCACCCCTCCACTTT.

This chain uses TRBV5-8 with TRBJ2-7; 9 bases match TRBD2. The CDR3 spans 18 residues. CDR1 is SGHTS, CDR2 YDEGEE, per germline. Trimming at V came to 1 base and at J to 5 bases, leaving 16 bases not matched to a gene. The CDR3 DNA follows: TGTGCCAGCAGCTTGCTTGTTATGTGGGCTAGCGGGATAAACGAGCAGTACTTC. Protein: CASSLLVMWASGINEQYF.

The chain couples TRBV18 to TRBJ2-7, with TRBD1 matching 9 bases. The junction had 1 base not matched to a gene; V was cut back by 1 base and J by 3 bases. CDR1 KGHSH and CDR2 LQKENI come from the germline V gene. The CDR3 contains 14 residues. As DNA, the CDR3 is TGTGCCAGCTCACCACTGGGACAGGGCTACGAGCAGTACTTC. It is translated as CASSPLGQGYEQYF.

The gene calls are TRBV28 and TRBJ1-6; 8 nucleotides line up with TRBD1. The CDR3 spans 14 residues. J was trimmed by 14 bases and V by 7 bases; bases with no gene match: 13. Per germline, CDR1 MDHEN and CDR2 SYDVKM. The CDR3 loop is CASNTGGGMGSLHF. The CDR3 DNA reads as TGTGCCAGCAATACAGGGGGGGGAATGGGGTCCCTCCACTTT.

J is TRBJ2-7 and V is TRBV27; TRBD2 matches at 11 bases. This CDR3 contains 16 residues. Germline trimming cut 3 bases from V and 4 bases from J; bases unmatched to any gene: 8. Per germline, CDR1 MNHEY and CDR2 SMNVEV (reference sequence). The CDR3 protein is CASSLSSSGRLYEQYF. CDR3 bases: TGTGCCAGCAGTTTGTCCTCTAGCGGGAGGTTGTACGAGCAGTACTTC.

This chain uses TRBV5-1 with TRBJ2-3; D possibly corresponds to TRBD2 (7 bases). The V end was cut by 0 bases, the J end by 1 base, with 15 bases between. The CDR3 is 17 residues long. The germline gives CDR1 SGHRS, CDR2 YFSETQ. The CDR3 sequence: CASSLARGASGTDTQYF. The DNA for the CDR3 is TGCGCCAGCAGCTTGGCACGGGGGGCCAGCGGCACAGATACGCAGTATTTT.

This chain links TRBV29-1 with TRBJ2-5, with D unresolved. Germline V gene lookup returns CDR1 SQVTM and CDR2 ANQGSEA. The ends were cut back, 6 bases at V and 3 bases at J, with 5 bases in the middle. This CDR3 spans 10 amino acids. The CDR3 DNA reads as TGCAGCGTCGGTGAAGAGACCCAGTACTTC. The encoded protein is CSVGEETQYF.

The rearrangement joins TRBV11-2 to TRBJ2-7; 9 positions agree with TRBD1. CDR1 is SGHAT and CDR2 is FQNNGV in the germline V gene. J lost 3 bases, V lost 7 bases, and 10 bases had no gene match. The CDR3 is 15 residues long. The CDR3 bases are TGTGCCAGCACCATAGACAGGGGGTCACTCTACGAGCAGTACTTC. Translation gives CASTIDRGSLYEQYF.

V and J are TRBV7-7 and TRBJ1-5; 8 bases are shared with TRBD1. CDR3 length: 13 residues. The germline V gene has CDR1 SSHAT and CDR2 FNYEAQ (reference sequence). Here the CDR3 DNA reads TGTGGAGAGGACAGGGATAGCAATCAGCCCCAGCATTTT. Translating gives CGEDRDSNQPQHF.

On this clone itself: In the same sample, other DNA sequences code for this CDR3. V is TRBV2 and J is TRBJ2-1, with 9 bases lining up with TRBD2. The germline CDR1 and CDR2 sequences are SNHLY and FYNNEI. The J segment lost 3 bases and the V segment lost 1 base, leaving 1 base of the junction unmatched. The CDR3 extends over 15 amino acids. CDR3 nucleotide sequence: TGTGCCAGCAGTGAAGGACTAGCGGTCTACAATGAGCAGTTCTTC. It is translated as CASSEGLAVYNEQFF.